This T cell receptor beta chain was recorded in a study of blood T cell repertoires in COVID-19. This CDR3 is built from 12 residues. The germline gives CDR1 ENHRY, CDR2 SYGVKD. Germline trimming cut 7 bases from V and 5 bases from J; bases unmatched to any gene: 1. Per the authors' pipeline: Using reference gene primer amplification, nucleated cell counts were estimated. Libraries were prepared by immunoSEQ multiplex PCR; TCRdb keeps only in-frame clonotypes and omits some of them. The DNA gave D and trimming, while V, J and clone size come from that table. Of hundreds of thousands of clones listed, roughly nine tenths are singletons.

The chain joins TRBV10-3 to TRBJ2-1, with 8 bases aligning to TRBD1. The TCR sequence derives from a man aged 55 to 70 who had recovered from COVID-19. Input material: PBMCs or T cells enriched from blood (not recorded which). The CDR3 reads CAITDRDNEQFF. The DNA of the CDR3 is TGTGCCATCACGGACAGGGACAATGAGCAGTTCTTC.